A selection of T cell receptor beta chains follows, all from one sample in a study of CXCR3-negative and CXCR3-positive naive CD8 T cells. TCRdb reprocessed the 5' RACE reads and keeps a single row for each CDR3 protein, giving no DNA. This sample's clone table lists 100,000 to 150,000 distinct CDR3 sequences. Input material: naive CXCR3- CD8+ T cells from blood. All receptors derive from a human donor in good health. Some clones in this sample may be carry-over from other donors' samples. Both conserved end residues are part of each CDR3. Each record gives: J gene, V gene, CDR3 protein.

TRBJ2-2	TRBV29-1	CSVLLPGWEGELFF
TRBJ1-2	TRBV29-1	CSVEEGFDYGYTF
TRBJ2-7	TRBV6-2/TRBV6-3	CASAGGPYEQYF
TRBJ2-7	TRBV7-9	CASSLARTGYEQYF
TRBJ2-1	TRBV28	CASRSTEAHRYEQFF
TRBJ2-1	TRBV28	CASRLGGSSYNEQFF
TRBJ1-1	TRBV28	CASEGDRRMNTEAFF
TRBJ2-2	TRBV3-1	CASSQGLTDRANTGELFF
TRBJ2-1	TRBV4-1	CASSHGTDPYNEQFF
TRBJ2-2	TRBV27	CASSNRGMDDYTGELFF
TRBJ2-1	TRBV6-2/TRBV6-3	CASSPLWSDRVAEQFF
TRBJ2-7	TRBV5-1	CASSWTGGGDEQYF
TRBJ2-4	TRBV28	CASTDPREGRNIQYF
TRBJ2-1	TRBV19	CASSIGGEYNEQFF
TRBJ2-5	TRBV4-1	CASSPLPGQGMRETQYF